The sequence of this TCR beta chain was determined in a study of cytomegalovirus exposure and HLA in healthy donors. Study-wide findings and caveats: According to an earlier analysis, most TCR beta V segments yielded productive rearrangements about 90% or about 30% of the time. A later analysis showed that HLA-associated TCR beta chains had undergone more clonal expansion than equally common others.

Primers: 60 Vbeta forward and 13 Jbeta reverse. Profiling relied on immunoSEQ multiplex PCR, and the TCRdb table lists in-frame clones only, not all of them. Among about 120,000 clones, over 70% were seen once, and the ten largest hold roughly 4%. A note on this clone: Its antigen is unknown.

The CDR3 has 16 amino acids. CDR1 is LNHDA and CDR2 is SQIVND in the germline V gene (reference sequence). V was clipped by 4 bases and J by 0 bases, with 15 bases between them. Donors were nominally healthy when sampled, though unrecorded immune exposures were likely. The chain carries TRBV19 and TRBJ1-1; a possible D gene is TRBD1 (6 bases). This TCR derives from a man aged 18 to 30 in good health and CMV-seropositive. Sequencing was carried out using PBMCs. CDR3 loop: CASSTRKGVMNTEAFF. CDR3 DNA: TGTGCCAGTAGTACAAGAAAGGGGGTCATGAACACTGAAGCTTTCTTT.